A single sample gave rise to the 7 T cell receptor beta chains below, sequenced in a study of T cell clonotyping in hematopoietic cell transplantation. Generated by immunoSEQ multiplex PCR, the TCRdb table keeps only in-frame clones and is missing some. The repertoire holds some 8,600 clones, with approximately 80% as singletons. The sample here was PBMCs, taken at the time of graft-versus-host disease after allogeneic stem cell transplant. These receptors were taken from a male patient in his sixties or seventies who had an allogeneic stem cell transplant from an unrelated donor, so the T cells may come from the graft donor. Some clones in this sample may be carry-over from other donors' samples.

The rearrangement joins TRBV2 to TRBJ1-1, with D hard to call. In germline, CDR1 is SNHLY, CDR2 FYNNEI. V was clipped by 3 bases and J by 0 bases, with 8 bases between them. The CDR3 loop spans 14 amino acids. The CDR3: CASSDWVLNTEAFF. Here the CDR3 DNA reads TGTGCCAGCAGTGATTGGGTACTGAACACTGAAGCTTTCTTT.

This chain joins TRBV20-1 and TRBJ1-2; D gene uncertain. This CDR3 is 11 amino acids long. Trimming removed 4 bases from V and 5 bases from J, with 8 bases in between. Germline CDR1 is DFQATT and CDR2 is SNEGSKA (reference sequence). CDR3 sequence reads: CSANPGYGYTF. Written as DNA, the CDR3 is TGCAGTGCTAACCCCGGGTATGGCTACACCTTC.

This clone was observed a handful of times. The genes are TRBV6-5 and TRBJ1-3, with 7 bases identical to TRBD1. The germline V gene encodes CDR1 MNHEY and CDR2 SVGAGI. V trimming: 6 bases; J trimming: 2 bases; junction bases outside the gene matches: 7. The CDR3 consists of 15 residues. CDR3 DNA: TGTGCCAGCAGGCCATCCGGGACAGCTGGAAACACCATATATTTT. Its translation: CASRPSGTAGNTIYF.

A few counts support this clone. The chain carries TRBV25-1 and TRBJ1-5; no definite D call. V was clipped by 3 bases and J by 6 bases, with 9 bases between them. From germline, CDR1 is MGHDK and CDR2 SYGVNS. CDR3 size: 13 residues. DNA for the CDR3: TGTGCCAGCAGTGAGGTTGGGAGTCAGCCCCAGCATTTT. Its translation: CASSEVGSQPQHF.

The V and J genes are TRBV19 and TRBJ2-7; D possibly corresponds to TRBD1 (5 bases). Germline V gene data show CDR1 as LNHDA and CDR2 as SQIVND (reference sequence). V was pared by 9 bases and J by 4 bases, with 19 bases between. The CDR3 runs to 14 residues. CDR3 coding DNA: TGTGCCAGCAGCTCGGAATTCAGGGCTTACGAGCAGTACTTC. Its protein product is CASSSEFRAYEQYF.

The rearrangement links TRBV4-3 to TRBJ1-2; TRBD1 might be the D (6 bases). The CDR3 totals 15 residues. Germline values: CDR1 LGHNA, CDR2 YSLEER. V was pared by 0 bases and J by 2 bases, with 10 bases between. CDR3 sequence: CASSQDHRANYGYTF. In DNA form, the CDR3 reads TGCGCCAGCAGCCAAGATCACAGGGCGAACTATGGCTACACCTTC.

The chain combines TRBV7-2 with TRBJ2-2; the D gene is possibly TRBD2 (5 bases). Germline V gene data show CDR1 as SGHTA and CDR2 as FQGNSA. CDR3 length: 14 amino acids. The V gene lost 0 bases and the J gene lost 7 bases, with 9 bases spanning the gap. CDR3 DNA: TGTGCCAGCAGCTTAGCTTTGGCGGGCGGGGAGCTGTTTTTT. Amino acid sequence: CASSLALAGGELFF. Full variable domain (missing parts from reference TRBV7-2 and TRBJ2-2): GAGVSQSPSNKVTEKGKDVELRCDPISGHTALYWYRQSLGQGLEFLIYFQGNSAPDKSGLPSDRFSAERTGGSVSTLTIQRTQQEDSAVYLCASSLALAGGELFFGEGSRLTVL.